This entry concerns a single TCR beta chain. Its target is not known. The sample originates from a study of cytomegalovirus exposure and HLA in healthy donors. Points from the study as a whole: Data from an earlier analysis indicated that most TCR beta V segments were productive either about 87% or about 30% of the time. Later analysis reportedly placed an Asian-associated ancestry cluster below the roughly 680-donor mean in N-insertions. The classifier reportedly diagnosed cytomegalovirus status with high specificity and sensitivity.

The PCR used 60 Vbeta and 13 Jbeta primers. Some clones are missing from TCRdb's copy, which holds only in-frame ones; the method was immunoSEQ multiplex PCR. The data show approximately 150,000 clones, roughly 64% seen once. The TCR sequence derives from a woman aged 25 to 45 in good health and CMV-seropositive. The sample consisted of PBMCs.

CDR3 nucleotides: TGCGCCAGCAGCTTGGCCTCCCAGATGAGCACAGATACGCAGTATTTT. Protein: CASSLASQMSTDTQYF. This chain joins TRBV5-1 and TRBJ2-3; no clear D. Germline loops: CDR1 SGHRS, CDR2 YFSETQ. The CDR3 loop spans 16 amino acids. Trimming cost V 0 bases and J 0 bases, with 11 bases left between them.